This T cell receptor beta chain was sequenced during a study of blood T cell repertoires in COVID-19. Germline V gene data show CDR1 as SGHNT and CDR2 as YYREEE (reference sequence). The CDR3 has 12 residues. V was clipped by 1 base and J by 4 bases, with 6 bases between them. Original methodology: Cell counts per sample came from amplifying reference gene primers. Only in-frame clones appear in the TCRdb table, and some are missing; sequencing was by immunoSEQ multiplex PCR. V, J and clone size are those of that table, while D and trimming were read from the DNA. Found here are around 60,000 clones, about 88% of them singletons; the top ten hold nearly 4%.

The source of this sequence is a man aged 65-85 years with acute or convalescent COVID-19. This sequence joins TRBV5-4 and TRBJ2-7, with no clear D. The sequenced material came from peripheral blood. The CDR3: CASSLNSYEQYF. The CDR3 region has the DNA TGTGCCAGCAGCTTGAACAGTTACGAGCAGTACTTC.